Listed below are T cell receptor beta chains from one sample, sequenced in a study of T cell responses to AZD1222 COVID-19 vaccine. The assay was immunoSEQ multiplex PCR, and TCRdb's table has in-frame clones only and misses some. Of about 120,000 clones in the sample, 70% to 90% were seen once. The sample was peripheral blood, taken on day 0 of AZD1222 vaccination. The receptors derive from an adult in good health. CDR3s include the opening cysteine and the closing phenylalanine or tryptophan. Each record gives: clone size, J gene, D gene, V gene, CDR3 length, CDR3 protein, CDR3 DNA. The D gene is left open where the match is weak. Size values are once, few and many counts, or a class for expanded clones, and some rows have none.

NA,TRBJ2-5,TRBD2,TRBV9,15,CASSAETSGRAAQYF,TGTGCCAGCAGCGCTGAGACTAGCGGGAGGGCGGCCCAGTACTTC
NA,TRBJ2-3,NA,TRBV28,15,CASSLIGSSTDTQYF,TGTGCCAGCAGTTTAATCGGTAGTAGCACAGATACGCAGTATTTT
NA,TRBJ2-2,NA,TRBV19,15,CASSIELENTGELFF,TGTGCCAGTAGTATAGAGCTGGAGAACACCGGGGAGCTGTTTTTT
NA,TRBJ2-2,NA,TRBV28,13,CASSFTNTGELFF,TGTGCCAGCAGTTTTACGAACACCGGGGAGCTGTTTTTT
few,TRBJ2-1,NA,TRBV30,11,CAWSVKLGQFF,TGTGCCTGGAGTGTTAAGCTTGGCCAGTTCTTC
few,TRBJ1-1,TRBD1,TRBV30,14,CAWSATGTNTEAFF,TGTGCCTGGAGTGCGACAGGGACGAACACTGAAGCTTTCTTT
NA,TRBJ1-5,NA,TRBV18,14,CASSQGYSNQPQHF,TGTGCCAGCTCACAAGGATATAGCAATCAGCCCCAGCATTTT
NA,TRBJ2-7,TRBD2,TRBV7-3,14,CASIFGTGGYEQYF,TGTGCCAGCATCTTCGGAACGGGGGGCTACGAGCAGTACTTC
NA,TRBJ2-2,NA,TRBV12-3/TRBV12-4,13,CASSFHSAGELFF,TGTGCCAGCAGTTTCCATAGTGCCGGGGAGCTGTTTTTT
NA,TRBJ1-3,NA,TRBV5-6,15,CASSYDTGAGNTIYF,TGTGCCAGCAGCTACGACACGGGCGCTGGAAACACCATATATTTT
NA,TRBJ1-6,NA,TRBV7-8,16,CASSLSGGADNSPLHF,TGTGCCAGCAGCTTAAGCGGGGGGGCAGATAATTCACCCCTCCACTTT
NA,TRBJ1-6,NA,TRBV6-5,15,CASSPVPPNNSPLHF,TGTGCCAGCAGCCCAGTCCCCCCCAATAATTCACCCCTCCACTTT
NA,TRBJ1-1,NA,TRBV9,15,CASSVATVSNTEAFF,TGTGCCAGCAGCGTAGCTACGGTCTCGAACACTGAAGCTTTCTTT
few,TRBJ1-6,NA,TRBV4-1,17,CASSQDRGTGYNSPLHF,TGCGCCAGCAGCCAAGATCGTGGTACGGGCTATAATTCACCCCTCCACTTT
NA,TRBJ1-4,NA,TRBV6-5,12,CASSQQGLGLFF,TGTGCCAGCAGCCAGCAGGGTCTGGGGCTGTTTTTT
once,TRBJ2-5,TRBD2,TRBV9,18,CASSRGTSGRTNQETQYF,TGTGCCAGCAGCCGGGGCACTAGCGGGAGGACCAACCAAGAGACCCAGTACTTC
NA,TRBJ2-1,NA,TRBV27,12,CASRSLGNEQFF,TGTGCCAGCAGGAGCCTAGGGAATGAGCAGTTCTTC
NA,TRBJ1-4,TRBD1,TRBV30,14,CAWSKEGAGEKLFF,TGTGCCTGGAGTAAGGAGGGGGCCGGGGAAAAACTGTTTTTT
NA,TRBJ2-1,NA,TRBV7-2,19,CASSPTSQARGRGNNEQFF,TGTGCCAGCAGCCCCACCTCCCAAGCCCGGGGACGTGGGAACAATGAGCAGTTCTTC